A single sample gave rise to the 24 T cell receptor beta chains below, sequenced in a study of blood T cell repertoires in COVID-19. This table comes from immunoSEQ multiplex PCR, and its TCRdb copy is limited to in-frame clones, with some not included. This sample has roughly 91,000 clones; more than 75% occur once, and the top ten carry 0.95% to 1.5%. The material sequenced was peripheral blood. These receptors were obtained from a woman of 80 years or more with acute or convalescent COVID-19.

V is TRBV27 and J is TRBJ1-2, with 8 bases identical to TRBD1. Germline V gene data show CDR1 as MNHEY and CDR2 as SMNVEV (reference sequence). This CDR3 comprises 14 residues. J lost 4 bases, V lost 3 bases, and 4 bases had no gene match. CDR3 sequence: CASSFSGGLYGYTF. The CDR3 region has the DNA TGTGCCAGCAGTTTTTCAGGGGGCCTCTATGGCTACACCTTC.

CDR3 residues: CATSRERVPNEKLFF. CDR3 sequence (DNA): TGTGCCACCAGCAGAGAACGGGTTCCTAATGAAAAACTGTTTTTT. The chain employs TRBV15 and TRBJ1-4; D is undetermined. The CDR3 is made up of 15 amino acids. CDR1 and CDR2 (germline): LNHNV, YYDKDF (reference sequence). V was shortened by 0 bases and J by 3 bases, with 8 bases between the two germline ends.

The V gene is TRBV5-1, the J gene TRBJ2-1; TRBD2 matches at 16 bases. CDR1 SGHRS and CDR2 YFSETQ come from the germline V gene. After removal of 7 bases from V and 2 bases from J, the junction contained 3 bases not matched to a gene. The CDR3 totals 16 residues. The CDR3 loop reads CASGGTSGGAYNEQFF. The CDR3 DNA follows: TGCGCCAGCGGAGGGACTAGCGGGGGGGCCTACAATGAGCAGTTCTTC.

V and J are TRBV5-6 and TRBJ1-6, with TRBD1 matching over 9 bases. This CDR3 contains 14 residues. Germline CDR1 reads SGHDT; CDR2 reads YYEEEE. The J segment lost 10 bases and the V segment lost 4 bases, leaving 6 bases of the junction unmatched. CDR3 coding DNA: TGTGCCAGCAGCCCGGACAGGGGCGGGTCACCCCTCCACTTT. Protein sequence: CASSPDRGGSPLHF.

The chain employs TRBV29-1 and TRBJ2-1; TRBD2 matches at 8 bases. V lost 5 bases to trimming and J lost 6 bases; unmatched junction nucleotides: 12. CDR1 and CDR2 from the germline V gene are SQVTM and ANQGSEA. The CDR3 has 15 residues. DNA for the CDR3: TGCAGCGTTCTTCAGGCCGGGGGGGCCGTCAATGAGCAGTTCTTC. Protein: CSVLQAGGAVNEQFF.

This clone showed up just a few times. Written as DNA, the CDR3 is TGCGCCAGCAGCCATCAAGACAGGGACGGGGGCTACACCTTC. It specifies CASSHQDRDGGYTF. The chain has TRBV4-1 and TRBJ1-2, with 7 nucleotides matching TRBD1. V lost 3 bases, J lost 8 bases, and 9 bases stayed unmatched. This CDR3 spans 14 amino acids. CDR1 is MGHRA and CDR2 is YSYEKL in the germline V gene.

This chain uses TRBV14 with TRBJ2-3, with D possibly TRBD2 on 6 matching bases. Germline-derived CDR1 and CDR2 are SGHDN and FVKESK. The CDR3 contains 15 residues. Between the trimmed V and J ends, which lost 3 bases and 3 bases, there was a span of 13 bases. In DNA form, the CDR3 reads TGTGCCAGCAGCCAGGCGGGGCGGAGAACAGATACGCAGTATTTT. Encoded protein: CASSQAGRRTDTQYF.

CDR3 loop: CASSPLYSPSGSTDTQYF. DNA of the CDR3: TGTGCCAGCTCACCACTATACTCGCCTAGCGGGAGTACAGATACGCAGTATTTT. The chain joins TRBV18 to TRBJ2-3, with 10 bases aligning to TRBD2. The germline V gene has CDR1 KGHSH and CDR2 LQKENI. The V segment lost 1 base and the J segment 3 bases; nucleotides outside the gene matches: 10. This CDR3 region has 18 residues.

In its sample, this clone was seen a few times. V usage is TRBV4-1 and J usage is TRBJ2-7, with 9 bases that match TRBD2. V shed 0 bases, J shed 2 bases, and the junction held 11 bases outside the gene matches. The CDR3 length is 18 residues. Germline V gene lookup returns CDR1 MGHRA and CDR2 YSYEKL. The CDR3, as DNA: TGCGCCAGCAGCCAAGATCCACTAGCGGGCGGGGTTACCTACGAGCAGTACTTC. It is translated as CASSQDPLAGGVTYEQYF.

The chain is built from TRBV28 and TRBJ2-5; D might be TRBD2 (6 bases). CDR3 length: 14 residues. Trimming took 10 bases from V and 0 from J, leaving 15 bases between them. The germline gives CDR1 MDHEN, CDR2 SYDVKM. CDR3 bases: TGTGCCACCTTACTCAGCGGGTACCAAGAGACCCAGTACTTC. This gives the protein CATLLSGYQETQYF.

V gene TRBV19 combines with J gene TRBJ1-1; no firm D call. The germline V gene has CDR1 LNHDA and CDR2 SQIVND (reference sequence). Trimming stripped 5 bases from V and 5 bases from J, with 12 bases between. This CDR3 comprises 13 residues. As DNA, the CDR3 is TGTGCCAGTAGTTCGTTACGAGGGACTGAAGCTTTCTTT. Translating gives CASSSLRGTEAFF. Variable domain in full (rest from reference TRBV19 and TRBJ1-1): DGGITQSPKYLFRKEGQNVTLSCEQNLNHDAMYWYRQDPGQGLRLIYYSQIVNDFQKGDIAEGYSVSREKKESFPLTVTSAQKNPTAFYLCASSSLRGTEAFFGQGTRLTVV.

The CDR3 loop is CASSVGSGSSYEQYF. The CDR3 nucleotides are TGTGCCAGCAGCGTAGGGTCGGGGAGCTCCTACGAGCAGTACTTC. The rearrangement links TRBV9 to TRBJ2-7; D might be TRBD2 (5 bases). The CDR3 has 15 amino acids. Germline values: CDR1 SGDLS, CDR2 YYNGEE. V dropped 0 bases and J dropped 0 bases, with 10 bases sitting between them.

This chain joins TRBV7-5 and TRBJ2-5; TRBD2 is the table's D call and was not checked against the DNA. TRBV7-5 counts as a pseudogene. The CDR3 has 16 amino acids. CDR3 in amino acids: CARSHRDSPLQETQYF. CDR3 nucleotides: TGTGCCAGAAGCCATCGGGACTCCCCACTCCAAGAGACCCAGTACTTC.

The chain carries TRBV7-8 and TRBJ1-3; D gene uncertain. Trimming took 3 bases from V and 4 from J, leaving 4 bases between them. Germline-derived CDR1 and CDR2 are SGHVS and FQNEAQ. CDR3 length: 12 amino acids. Here the CDR3 reads CASSLQGNTIYF. In nucleotides, the CDR3 is TGTGCCAGCAGCTTGCAGGGAAACACCATATATTTT.

The V gene is TRBV2, the J gene TRBJ2-1; tentatively, D is TRBD1 (6 bases). The CDR3 is made up of 13 amino acids. Per the germline V gene, CDR1 is SNHLY and CDR2 is FYNNEI. Trimming took off 4 bases at V and 6 bases at J, with 10 bases between the two ends. The CDR3 bases are TGTGCCAGCAGTGGAACAGGGCGCAATGAGCAGTTCTTC. As protein: CASSGTGRNEQFF.

V usage is TRBV6-2 or TRBV6-3 and J usage is TRBJ2-2; possibly TRBD1 for D (6 bases). V gave up 6 bases and J gave up 1 base, with 18 bases separating them. Germline V gene data show CDR1 as MNHEY and CDR2 as SVGEGT. The CDR3 has 17 residues. The CDR3 protein is CASSPIPGTKNTGELFF. Here the CDR3 DNA reads TGTGCCAGCAGCCCCATTCCAGGGACAAAGAACACCGGGGAGCTGTTTTTT.

The genes are TRBV21-1 and TRBJ1-1. TRBV21-1 is tagged as a pseudogene. This CDR3 is built from 13 residues. The CDR3 nucleotides are TGTGCCAGCAGCAAGCCTCTCCGGACTGAAGCTTTCTTT. It translates to CASSKPLRTEAFF.

The rearrangement links TRBV19 to TRBJ1-1, with a possible D match to TRBD1 (6 bases). Trimming cost V 6 bases and J 4 bases, with 15 bases left between them. From germline, CDR1 is LNHDA and CDR2 SQIVND (reference sequence). This CDR3 region has 14 residues. The CDR3 nucleotides are TGTGCCAGTAGCCTCCGGGGGGCGGGCACTGAAGCTTTCTTT. Translating gives CASSLRGAGTEAFF.

The gene calls are TRBV18 and TRBJ2-7; no clear D. The germline gives CDR1 KGHSH, CDR2 LQKENI. The V gene lost 3 bases and the J gene lost 0 bases, with 12 bases spanning the gap. This CDR3 comprises 15 residues. CDR3 sequence: CASSPPMGDSYEQYF. DNA of the CDR3: TGTGCCAGCTCACCCCCAATGGGCGACTCCTACGAGCAGTACTTC.

V gene TRBV11-2 combines with J gene TRBJ2-7; possibly TRBD2 for D (5 bases). V was cut by 5 bases and J by 7 bases, with 9 bases left in between. Germline-derived CDR1 and CDR2 are SGHAT and FQNNGV. The CDR3 is made up of 11 amino acids. CDR3 nucleotides: TGTGCCAGCAGCCCTAGCATGGAGCAGTACTTC. This codes for CASSPSMEQYF.

This sequence joins TRBV6-5 and TRBJ1-1, with 9 bases matching TRBD1. CDR3 size: 13 residues. After removal of 10 bases from V and 1 base from J, the junction contained 4 bases not matched to a gene. CDR1 is MNHEY and CDR2 is SVGAGI in the germline V gene. As DNA, the CDR3 is TGTGCCATACAGGGGGCAACGAACACTGAAGCTTTCTTT. This gives the protein CAIQGATNTEAFF.

This chain joins TRBV6-1 and TRBJ1-2, with D perhaps matching TRBD1 (6 bases). The CDR3 runs 13 residues. Germline lookup yields CDR1 MNHNS and CDR2 SASEGT. Trimming stripped 2 bases from V and 3 bases from J, with 7 bases between. The CDR3: CASSEQGHYGYTF. CDR3 nucleotide sequence: TGTGCCAGCAGTGAACAGGGGCACTATGGCTACACCTTC.

The rearrangement joins TRBV7-2 to TRBJ2-3; 11 nucleotides match TRBD2. Trimming cost V 5 bases and J 5 bases; bases outside gene matches: 3. CDR3 length equals 14 residues. Germline V gives CDR1 SGHTA, CDR2 FQGNSA. This CDR3 is CASSPGLAGDTQYF. CDR3 in DNA: TGTGCCAGCAGCCCCGGACTAGCGGGAGATACGCAGTATTTT.

The chain recombines TRBV28 with TRBJ2-3; maybe TRBD1 (6 bases). Germline loops: CDR1 MDHEN, CDR2 SYDVKM. Trimming stripped 6 bases from V and 6 bases from J, with 19 bases between. The CDR3 extends over 15 amino acids. The CDR3 DNA follows: TGTGCCAGCAGGATCCGGGACACCAGTACGGATACGCAGTATTTT. Translated, it gives CASRIRDTSTDTQYF.